This TCR beta chain came from a study of T cells in Graves' hyperthyroidism and ophthalmopathy. On the study more broadly: Any treatment followed the collection of peripheral blood at initial diagnosis.

Germline assignment: CDR1 DFQATT and CDR2 SNEGSKA (reference sequence). The CDR3 runs to 14 residues. The J segment lost 8 bases and the V segment lost 3 bases, leaving 9 bases of the junction unmatched. Hyperthyroidism, newly diagnosed and lasting under 2 months, affected patients aged 18 to 65. Based on clinical symptoms, serum thyroxine and TRAb, thyroid ultrasound and orbital computed tomography, diagnoses were reached. The PBMCs had their origin in approximately 10 ml of fresh peripheral blood. Amplified TCR beta CDR3 regions came from RNA transcripts. HTBI primers were employed in a first-round RT-PCR of the TCR CDR3. TCRdb used MiXCR to reprocess the multiplex PCR reads, holding one entry per CDR3 protein. The data contain roughly 100,000 distinct CDR3 sequences, roughly 44% of them singletons. This clonotype was counted at least ten times.

Sample: blood. This chain joins TRBV20-1 and TRBJ1-3, with 8 bases lining up with TRBD1. This sequence originates from a man between 35 and 55 years old with Graves' hyperthyroidism. CDR3 in amino acids: CSAREDREKDTIYF. Written as DNA, the CDR3 is TGCAGTGCTAGGGAGGACAGGGAAAAGGACACCATATATTTT.